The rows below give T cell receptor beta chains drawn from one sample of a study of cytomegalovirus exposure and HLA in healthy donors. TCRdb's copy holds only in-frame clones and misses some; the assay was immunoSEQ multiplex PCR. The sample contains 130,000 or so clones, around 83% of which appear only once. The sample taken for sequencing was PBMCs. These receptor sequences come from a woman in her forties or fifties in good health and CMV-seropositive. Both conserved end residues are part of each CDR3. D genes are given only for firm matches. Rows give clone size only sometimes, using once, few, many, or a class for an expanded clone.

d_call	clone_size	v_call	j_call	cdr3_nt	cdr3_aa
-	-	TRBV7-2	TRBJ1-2	TGTGCCAGCAGCCCCCCCCGGGGGAGGGCGTATGGCTACACCTTC	CASSPPRGRAYGYTF
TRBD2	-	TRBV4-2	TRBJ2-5	TGTGCCAGCAGCCAAGTTACTAGCGGGAGTGGAGAGACCCAGTACTTC	CASSQVTSGSGETQYF
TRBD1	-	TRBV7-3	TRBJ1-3	TGTGCCAGCAGTCAAACAGGGGTTGCTGGAAACACCATATATTTT	CASSQTGVAGNTIYF
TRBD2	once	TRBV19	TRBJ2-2	TGTGCCAGTAGGGACATAAGCGGGAGAATCGCGAACACCGGGGAGCTGTTTTTT	CASRDISGRIANTGELFF
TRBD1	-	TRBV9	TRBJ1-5	TGTGCCAGCAGCGCCGGGACAGGGGGCGATCAGCCCCAGCATTTT	CASSAGTGGDQPQHF
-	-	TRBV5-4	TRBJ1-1	TGTGCCAGCAGTCAGGAACGGCACACTGAAGCTTTCTTT	CASSQERHTEAFF
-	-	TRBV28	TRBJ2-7	TGTGCCAGCAGTTTCGTGGCCCGGGAATTCTACGAGCAGTACTTC	CASSFVAREFYEQYF
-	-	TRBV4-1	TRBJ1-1	TGCGCCAGCAGCCACCGTGGGGGCCCTAGGGACACTGAAGCTTTCTTT	CASSHRGGPRDTEAFF
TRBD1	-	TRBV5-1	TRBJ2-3	TGCGCCAGCGCCAGACAGGGGGCAAGGACAGATACGCAGTATTTT	CASARQGARTDTQYF
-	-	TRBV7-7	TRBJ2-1	TGTGCTAGCTCTGAATTGCAGTCCTACAATGAGCAGTTCTTC	CASSELQSYNEQFF